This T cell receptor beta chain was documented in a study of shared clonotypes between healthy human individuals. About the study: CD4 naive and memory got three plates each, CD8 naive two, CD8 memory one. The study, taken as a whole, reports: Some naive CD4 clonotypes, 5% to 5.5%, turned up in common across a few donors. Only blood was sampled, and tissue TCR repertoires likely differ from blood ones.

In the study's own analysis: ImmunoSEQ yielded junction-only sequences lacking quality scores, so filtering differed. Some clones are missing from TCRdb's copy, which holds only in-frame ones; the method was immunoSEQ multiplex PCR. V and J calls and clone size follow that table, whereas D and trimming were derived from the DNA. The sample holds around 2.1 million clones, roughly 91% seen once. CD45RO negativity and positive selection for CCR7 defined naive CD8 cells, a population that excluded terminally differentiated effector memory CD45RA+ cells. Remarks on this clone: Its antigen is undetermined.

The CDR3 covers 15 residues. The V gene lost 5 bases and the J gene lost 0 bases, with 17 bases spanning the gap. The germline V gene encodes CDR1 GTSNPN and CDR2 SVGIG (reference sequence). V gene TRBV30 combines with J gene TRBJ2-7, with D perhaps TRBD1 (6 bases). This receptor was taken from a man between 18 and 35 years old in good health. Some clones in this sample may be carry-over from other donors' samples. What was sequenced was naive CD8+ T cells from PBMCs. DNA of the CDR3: TGTGCCTGGGGGATTACAGGGTGGAGCTCCTACGAGCAGTACTTC. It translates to CAWGITGWSSYEQYF.